Listed here are 19 T cell receptor beta chains from one sample, sequenced in a study of TIL therapy for anti-PD-1-resistant metastatic lung cancer. Noted time point: pre-treatment sample, taken before nivolumab and TIL therapy. Pleural nodules or supraclavicular lymph nodes made up most of the excised metastases sampled. This was the immunoSEQ v3 assay. Sequencing used immunoSEQ multiplex PCR; TCRdb keeps in-frame clones, though not all of them. Of about 7,000 clones in the sample, about 65% were seen once. Material: tumor tissue, obtained at baseline. The receptor set was obtained from a person between 30 and 79 years old with non-small cell lung cancer.

This sequence joins TRBV5-1 and TRBJ2-1; TRBD2 agrees at 13 bases. The CDR3 extends over 16 amino acids. Germline assignment: CDR1 SGHRS and CDR2 YFSETQ. The V and J ends lost 4 bases and 6 bases, in that order; junction bases with no gene match: 7. The CDR3 DNA is TGCGCCAGCAGCACAGGGACTAGCGGGGCCCTCAATGAGCAGTTCTTC. Residues: CASSTGTSGALNEQFF.

There are a few counts of this clone. The rearrangement links TRBV30 to TRBJ2-7; 10 nucleotides align to TRBD2. Trimming took 5 bases from V and 7 from J; bases not matched to a gene: 17. CDR1 and CDR2 from the germline V gene are GTSNPN and SVGIG (reference sequence). CDR3 length equals 16 residues. CDR3 amino acids: CAWSRAGSGRTWEQYF. The CDR3 DNA follows: TGTGCCTGGTCCAGAGCAGGTAGCGGGAGGACTTGGGAGCAGTACTTC.

This CDR3 reads CASRGHLSSYNSPLHF. CDR3 nucleotide sequence: TGTGCCAGCCGGGGACACCTGAGCTCCTATAATTCACCCCTCCACTTT. The chain employs TRBV27 and TRBJ1-6; possible D gene TRBD1, 6 bases. Germline assignment: CDR1 MNHEY and CDR2 SMNVEV (reference sequence). The CDR3 is 16 residues long. V was pared by 8 bases and J by 0 bases, with 14 bases between.

This clone was counted only a few times. The chain has TRBV4-2 and TRBJ2-5, with D perhaps TRBD1 (5 bases). Germline assignment: CDR1 LGHNA and CDR2 YNFKEQ. V lost 3 bases and J lost 5, with 16 bases in between. The CDR3 length is 15 residues. The CDR3 here is CASSQTRALGETQYF. The DNA for the CDR3 is TGTGCCAGCAGCCAGACCAGGGCCCTCGGCGAGACCCAGTACTTC.

Written as DNA, the CDR3 is TGTGCCTGGACCGATCGGGGAGGACAGCCCCAGCATTTT. Its protein product is CAWTDRGGQPQHF. The chain recombines TRBV30 with TRBJ1-5; D uncertain. The V gene lost 4 bases and the J gene lost 7 bases, with 14 bases spanning the gap. This CDR3 spans 13 amino acids. The V gene's germline CDR1 is GTSNPN and CDR2 SVGIG (reference sequence).

The sample holds a few counts of this clone. The rearrangement links TRBV6-4 to TRBJ1-2, with TRBD1 matching over 7 bases. The CDR3 has 13 amino acids. CDR1 is MRHNA and CDR2 is SNTAGT in the germline V gene. The V gene end was trimmed by 3 bases and the J gene end by 3 bases; junction bases not matched to a gene: 1. Here the CDR3 DNA reads TGTGCCAGCAGTGAAGACAGGGACTATGGCTACACCTTC. Residues: CASSEDRDYGYTF.

The CDR3 DNA follows: TGTGCCAGCAGCCGGGACAAAGAGACCCAGTACTTC. Translating gives CASSRDKETQYF. The chain has TRBV3-1 (or the pseudogene TRBV3-2) and TRBJ2-5; TRBD1 might be the D (6 bases). This CDR3 comprises 12 residues. V was cut by 4 bases and J by 3 bases, with 6 bases left in between. Germline V lookup: CDR1 LGHDT, CDR2 YNNKEL (reference sequence).

The chain uses TRBV2 and TRBJ2-7; D unclear. This CDR3 region has 17 residues. The V gene lost 6 bases and the J gene lost 3 bases, with 24 bases spanning the gap. Germline CDR1 is SNHLY and CDR2 is FYNNEI. CDR3 bases: TGTGCCAGCAGGGAATATCCTTGGACGGAAGATTTCTACGAGCAGTACTTC. It translates to CASREYPWTEDFYEQYF.

This chain links TRBV20-1 with TRBJ2-7; D unclear. The V gene's germline CDR1 is DFQATT and CDR2 SNEGSKA (reference sequence). The CDR3 is made up of 14 amino acids. Trimming left V 3 bases short and J 7 bases short, with 19 bases between. The CDR3 loop is CSASVEDKAWEQYF. DNA of the CDR3: TGCAGTGCTAGTGTCGAGGATAAGGCTTGGGAGCAGTACTTC.

J is TRBJ2-5 and V is TRBV18; D remains ambiguous. Germline V gene lookup returns CDR1 KGHSH and CDR2 LQKENI. This CDR3 region has 12 residues. Trimming removed 5 bases at V and 0 bases at J, with 4 bases between. In nucleotides, the CDR3 is TGTGCCAGCTCATGGTACCAAGAGACCCAGTACTTC. Protein sequence: CASSWYQETQYF.

J is TRBJ2-5 and V is TRBV7-3, with no clear D. Deletions cut 2 bases from V and 5 bases from J, with 9 bases between. CDR1 is SGHTA and CDR2 is FQGTGA in the germline V gene. The CDR3 is 13 residues long. The CDR3 coding sequence is TGTGCCAGCAGCTTAGTACCTACGGAGACCCAGTACTTC. Translating gives CASSLVPTETQYF.

The V call is TRBV24-1, the J call TRBJ1-2; unclear D gene. The germline V gene encodes CDR1 KGHDR and CDR2 SFDVKD. Trimming took 12 bases from V and 4 from J, leaving 14 bases between them. The CDR3 is 12 amino acids. The CDR3 bases are TGTGCCGTAAGCGCATTGGGCTATGGCTACACCTTC. This codes for CAVSALGYGYTF.

This sequence joins TRBV5-8 and TRBJ2-2, with TRBD1 matching 8 bases. Germline CDR1 SGHTS, CDR2 YDEGEE. J was trimmed by 7 bases and V by 0 bases; bases with no gene match: 8. This CDR3 is built from 16 residues. Here the CDR3 DNA reads TGTGCCAGCAGCTTGGATCCAGGGGGCTCTGGCGGGGAGCTGTTTTTT. Its protein is CASSLDPGGSGGELFF.

This sequence joins TRBV5-1 and TRBJ1-2; 9 bases are a match to TRBD1. Per the germline V gene, CDR1 is SGHRS and CDR2 is YFSETQ. The ends lost 4 bases at V and 8 bases at J; junction bases unmatched: 6. The CDR3 is made up of 13 amino acids. The CDR3 region has the DNA TGCGCCAGCAGCCCGGGACAGGGTAGCGGCTACACCTTC. Translation gives CASSPGQGSGYTF.

The gene calls are TRBV28 and TRBJ1-1; D possibly corresponds to TRBD1 (5 bases). Germline CDR1 reads MDHEN; CDR2 reads SYDVKM. This CDR3 spans 14 amino acids. The V end lost 5 bases, the J end lost 4 bases, and 14 bases lay between the germline ends. The CDR3 loop is CASSPRGGSTEAFF. The DNA for the CDR3 is TGTGCCAGCAGTCCTCGCGGGGGGTCCACTGAAGCTTTCTTT.

The DNA for the CDR3 is TGTGCTAGTGGTTTGGGACAGGGGAAGGCAACTAATGAAAAACTGTTTTTT. It specifies CASGLGQGKATNEKLFF. The chain links TRBV12-5 to TRBJ1-4; 8 bases agree with TRBD1. The CDR3 contains 17 residues. CDR1 and CDR2 (germline): LGHNT, FRNRAP. With 1 base clipped from V and 0 bases from J, the junction kept 4 bases outside the gene matches. Supplemented by reference TRBV12-5 and TRBJ1-4, the full variable domain reads DARVTQTPRHKVTEMGQEVTMRCQPILGHNTVFWYRQTMMQGLELLAYFRNRAPLDDSGMPKDRFSAEMPDATLATLKIQPSEPRDSAVYFCASGLGQGKATNEKLFFGSGTQLSVL.

This clone came up once. The chain carries TRBV12-1 and TRBJ2-6. TRBV12-1 is designated a pseudogene. This CDR3 spans 14 amino acids. CDR3 coding DNA: TGTGCCAGCAGCCCGCAAAGTCGGGCCAACGTCCTGACTTTC. This sequence encodes CASSPQSRANVLTF.

This chain links TRBV11-2 with TRBJ2-5; 11 bases are a match to TRBD2. CDR1 is SGHAT and CDR2 is FQNNGV in the germline V gene. Germline trimming cut 5 bases from V and 3 bases from J; bases unmatched to any gene: 5. The CDR3 consists of 15 residues. This CDR3 reads CASSALTSGEETQYF. The CDR3, as DNA: TGTGCCAGCAGCGCCTTGACTAGCGGGGAAGAGACCCAGTACTTC.

The chain links TRBV30 to TRBJ1-3; D is possibly TRBD1 (5 bases). The germline V gene has CDR1 GTSNPN and CDR2 SVGIG (reference sequence). The V end lost 0 bases, the J end lost 3 bases, and 15 bases lay between the germline ends. The CDR3 covers 16 residues. The CDR3 here is CAWSVHGGNGGNTIYF. The CDR3 coding sequence is TGTGCCTGGAGTGTACATGGGGGGAACGGTGGAAACACCATATATTTT.